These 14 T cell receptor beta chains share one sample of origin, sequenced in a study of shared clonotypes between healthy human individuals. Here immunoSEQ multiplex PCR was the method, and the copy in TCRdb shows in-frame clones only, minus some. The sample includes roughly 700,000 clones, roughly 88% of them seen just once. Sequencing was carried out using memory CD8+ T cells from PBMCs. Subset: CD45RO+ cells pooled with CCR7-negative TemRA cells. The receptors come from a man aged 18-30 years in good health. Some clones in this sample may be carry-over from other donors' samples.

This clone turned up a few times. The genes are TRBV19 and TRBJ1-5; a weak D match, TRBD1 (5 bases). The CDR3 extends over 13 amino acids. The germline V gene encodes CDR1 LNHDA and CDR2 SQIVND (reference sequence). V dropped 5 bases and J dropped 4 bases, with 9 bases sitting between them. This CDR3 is CASSQGANQPQHF. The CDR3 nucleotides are TGTGCCAGTAGTCAGGGTGCTAATCAGCCCCAGCATTTT.

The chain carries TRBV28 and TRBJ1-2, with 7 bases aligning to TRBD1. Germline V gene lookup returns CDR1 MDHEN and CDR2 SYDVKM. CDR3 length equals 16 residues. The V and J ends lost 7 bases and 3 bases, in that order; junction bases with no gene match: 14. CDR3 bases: TGTGCCAGCAATGTTCGCCACAGGGGCAGGGACTATGGCTACACCTTC. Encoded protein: CASNVRHRGRDYGYTF.

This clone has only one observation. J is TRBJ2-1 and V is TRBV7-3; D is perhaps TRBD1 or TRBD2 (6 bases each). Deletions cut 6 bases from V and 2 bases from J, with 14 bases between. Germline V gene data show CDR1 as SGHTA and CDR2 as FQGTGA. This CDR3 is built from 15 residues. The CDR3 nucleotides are TGTGCCAGCAGGTCCCGGGGGCGCACCTACAATGAGCAGTTCTTC. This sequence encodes CASRSRGRTYNEQFF.

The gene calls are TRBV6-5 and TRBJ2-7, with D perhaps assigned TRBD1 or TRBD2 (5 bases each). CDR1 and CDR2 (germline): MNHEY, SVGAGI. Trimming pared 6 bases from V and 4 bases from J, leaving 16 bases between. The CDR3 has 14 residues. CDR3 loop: CASSRPTAAYEQYF. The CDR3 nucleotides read TGTGCCAGCAGCCGTCCGACAGCGGCGTACGAGCAGTACTTC.

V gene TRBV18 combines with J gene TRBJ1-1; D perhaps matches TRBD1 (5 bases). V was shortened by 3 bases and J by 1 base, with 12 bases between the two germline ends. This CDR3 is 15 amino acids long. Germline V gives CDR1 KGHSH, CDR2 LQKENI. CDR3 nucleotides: TGTGCCAGCTCACCTCAGACAGCTCAGAACACTGAAGCTTTCTTT. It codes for CASSPQTAQNTEAFF.

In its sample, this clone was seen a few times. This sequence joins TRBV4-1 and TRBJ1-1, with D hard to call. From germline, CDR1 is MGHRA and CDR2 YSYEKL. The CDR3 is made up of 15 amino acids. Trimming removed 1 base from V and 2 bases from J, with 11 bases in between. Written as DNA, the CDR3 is TGCGCCAGCAGCCAAGTTGGAGGTCTAAACACTGAAGCTTTCTTT. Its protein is CASSQVGGLNTEAFF.

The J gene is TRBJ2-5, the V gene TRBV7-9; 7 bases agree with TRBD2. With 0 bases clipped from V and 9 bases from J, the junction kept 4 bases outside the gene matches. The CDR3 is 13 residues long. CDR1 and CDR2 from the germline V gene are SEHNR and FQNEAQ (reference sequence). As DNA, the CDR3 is TGTGCCAGCAGCTTAGCGCAAGGGAGGGCCCAGTACTTC. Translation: CASSLAQGRAQYF.

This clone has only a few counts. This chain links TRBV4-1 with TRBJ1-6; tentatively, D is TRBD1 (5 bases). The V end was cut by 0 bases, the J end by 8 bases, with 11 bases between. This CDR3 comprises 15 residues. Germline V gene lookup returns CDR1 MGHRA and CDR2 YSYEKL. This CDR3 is CASSQEDNWDSPLHF. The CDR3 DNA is TGCGCCAGCAGCCAAGAGGACAACTGGGATTCACCCCTCCACTTT.

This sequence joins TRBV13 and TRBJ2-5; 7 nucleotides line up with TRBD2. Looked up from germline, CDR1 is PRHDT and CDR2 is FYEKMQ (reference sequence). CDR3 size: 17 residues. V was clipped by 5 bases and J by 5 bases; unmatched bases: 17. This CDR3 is CASSAGGWREPGETQYF. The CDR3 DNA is TGTGCCAGCAGCGCCGGGGGGTGGCGGGAACCGGGCGAGACCCAGTACTTC.

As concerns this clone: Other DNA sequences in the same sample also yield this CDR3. The CDR3 DNA follows: TGTGCCAGTAGTATCAAGGGAGATCAGCCCCAGCATTTT. Translating gives CASSIKGDQPQHF. The rearrangement uses TRBV19 and TRBJ1-5; D call uncertain. Germline V gives CDR1 LNHDA, CDR2 SQIVND (reference sequence). The CDR3 spans 13 residues. The V and J ends lost 3 bases and 5 bases respectively, with 8 bases between them.

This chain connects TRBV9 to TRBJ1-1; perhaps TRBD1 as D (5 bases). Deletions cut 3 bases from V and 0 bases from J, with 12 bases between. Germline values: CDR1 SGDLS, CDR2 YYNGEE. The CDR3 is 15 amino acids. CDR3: CASSGLTAMNTEAFF. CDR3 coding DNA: TGTGCCAGCAGCGGACTGACAGCCATGAACACTGAAGCTTTCTTT. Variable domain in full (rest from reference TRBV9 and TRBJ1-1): DSGVTQTPKHLITATGQRVTLRCSPRSGDLSVYWYQQSLDQGLQFLIQYYNGEERAKGNILERFSAQQFPDLHSELNLSSLELGDSALYFCASSGLTAMNTEAFFGQGTRLTVV.

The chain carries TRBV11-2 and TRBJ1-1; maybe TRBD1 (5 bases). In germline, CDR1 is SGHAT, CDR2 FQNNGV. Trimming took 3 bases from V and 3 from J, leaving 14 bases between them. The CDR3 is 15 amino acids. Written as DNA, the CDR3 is TGTGCCAGCAGCTTCCCCACAGGAAGCTACACTGAAGCTTTCTTT. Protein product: CASSFPTGSYTEAFF.

CDR3 sequence: CASQGDYGYTF. The CDR3 nucleotides read TGCGCCAGTCAGGGAGACTATGGCTACACCTTC. The chain links TRBV5-1 to TRBJ1-2, with D possibly TRBD1 on 5 matching bases. The V end lost 8 bases, the J end lost 3 bases, and 8 bases lay between the germline ends. The CDR3 totals 11 residues. Germline CDR1 is SGHRS and CDR2 is YFSETQ. Combining the CDR3 with reference TRBV5-1 and TRBJ1-2 gives the whole variable domain KAGVTQTPRYLIKTRGQQVTLSCSPISGHRSVSWYQQTPGQGLQFLFEYFSETQRNKGNFPGRFSGRQFSNSRSEMNVSTLELGDSALYLCASQGDYGYTFGSGTRLTVV.

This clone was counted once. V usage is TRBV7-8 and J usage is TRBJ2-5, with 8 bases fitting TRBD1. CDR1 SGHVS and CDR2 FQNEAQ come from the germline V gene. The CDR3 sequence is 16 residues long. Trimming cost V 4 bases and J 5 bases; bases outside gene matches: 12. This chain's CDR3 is CASSWGAGGWSETQYF. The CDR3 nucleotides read TGTGCCAGCAGCTGGGGGGCAGGGGGCTGGTCGGAGACCCAGTACTTC.